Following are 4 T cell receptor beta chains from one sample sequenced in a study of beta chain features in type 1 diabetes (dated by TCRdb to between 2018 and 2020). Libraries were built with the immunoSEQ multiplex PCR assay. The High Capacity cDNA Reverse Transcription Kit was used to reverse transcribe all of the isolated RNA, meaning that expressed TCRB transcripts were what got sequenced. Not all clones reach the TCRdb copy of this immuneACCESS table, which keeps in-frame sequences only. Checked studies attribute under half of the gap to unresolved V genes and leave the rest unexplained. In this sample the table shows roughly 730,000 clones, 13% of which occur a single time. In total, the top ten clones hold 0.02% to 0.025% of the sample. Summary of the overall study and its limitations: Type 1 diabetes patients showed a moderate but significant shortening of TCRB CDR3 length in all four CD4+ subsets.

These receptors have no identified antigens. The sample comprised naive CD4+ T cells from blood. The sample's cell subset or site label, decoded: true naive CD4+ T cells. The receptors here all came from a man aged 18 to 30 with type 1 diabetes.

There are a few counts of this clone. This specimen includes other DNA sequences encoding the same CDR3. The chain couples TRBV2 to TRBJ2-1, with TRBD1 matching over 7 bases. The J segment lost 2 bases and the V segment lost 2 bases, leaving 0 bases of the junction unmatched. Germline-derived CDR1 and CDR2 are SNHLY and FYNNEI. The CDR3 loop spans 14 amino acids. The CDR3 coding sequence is TGTGCCAGCAGTGAACAGGGGGCCTACAATGAGCAGTTCTTC. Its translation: CASSEQGAYNEQFF.

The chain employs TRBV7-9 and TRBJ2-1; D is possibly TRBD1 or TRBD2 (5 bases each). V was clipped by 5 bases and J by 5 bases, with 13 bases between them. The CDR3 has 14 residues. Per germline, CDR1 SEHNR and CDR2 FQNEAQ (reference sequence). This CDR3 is CASSLSGTNNEQFF. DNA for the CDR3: TGTGCCAGCAGCCTATCAGGGACCAACAATGAGCAGTTCTTC.

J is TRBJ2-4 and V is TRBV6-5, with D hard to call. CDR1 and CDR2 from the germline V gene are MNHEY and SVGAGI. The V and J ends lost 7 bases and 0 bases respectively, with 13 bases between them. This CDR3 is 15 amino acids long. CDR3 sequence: CASNSGHLAKNIQYF. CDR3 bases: TGTGCCAGCAACTCAGGCCATCTAGCCAAAAACATTCAGTACTTC.

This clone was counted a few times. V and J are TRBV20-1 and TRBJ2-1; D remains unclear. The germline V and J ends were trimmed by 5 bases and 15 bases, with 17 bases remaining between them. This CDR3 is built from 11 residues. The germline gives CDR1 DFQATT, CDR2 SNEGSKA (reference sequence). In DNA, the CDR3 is TGCAGTGCTCCCGGACCACAATCTCCGTTCTTC. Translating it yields CSAPGPQSPFF.